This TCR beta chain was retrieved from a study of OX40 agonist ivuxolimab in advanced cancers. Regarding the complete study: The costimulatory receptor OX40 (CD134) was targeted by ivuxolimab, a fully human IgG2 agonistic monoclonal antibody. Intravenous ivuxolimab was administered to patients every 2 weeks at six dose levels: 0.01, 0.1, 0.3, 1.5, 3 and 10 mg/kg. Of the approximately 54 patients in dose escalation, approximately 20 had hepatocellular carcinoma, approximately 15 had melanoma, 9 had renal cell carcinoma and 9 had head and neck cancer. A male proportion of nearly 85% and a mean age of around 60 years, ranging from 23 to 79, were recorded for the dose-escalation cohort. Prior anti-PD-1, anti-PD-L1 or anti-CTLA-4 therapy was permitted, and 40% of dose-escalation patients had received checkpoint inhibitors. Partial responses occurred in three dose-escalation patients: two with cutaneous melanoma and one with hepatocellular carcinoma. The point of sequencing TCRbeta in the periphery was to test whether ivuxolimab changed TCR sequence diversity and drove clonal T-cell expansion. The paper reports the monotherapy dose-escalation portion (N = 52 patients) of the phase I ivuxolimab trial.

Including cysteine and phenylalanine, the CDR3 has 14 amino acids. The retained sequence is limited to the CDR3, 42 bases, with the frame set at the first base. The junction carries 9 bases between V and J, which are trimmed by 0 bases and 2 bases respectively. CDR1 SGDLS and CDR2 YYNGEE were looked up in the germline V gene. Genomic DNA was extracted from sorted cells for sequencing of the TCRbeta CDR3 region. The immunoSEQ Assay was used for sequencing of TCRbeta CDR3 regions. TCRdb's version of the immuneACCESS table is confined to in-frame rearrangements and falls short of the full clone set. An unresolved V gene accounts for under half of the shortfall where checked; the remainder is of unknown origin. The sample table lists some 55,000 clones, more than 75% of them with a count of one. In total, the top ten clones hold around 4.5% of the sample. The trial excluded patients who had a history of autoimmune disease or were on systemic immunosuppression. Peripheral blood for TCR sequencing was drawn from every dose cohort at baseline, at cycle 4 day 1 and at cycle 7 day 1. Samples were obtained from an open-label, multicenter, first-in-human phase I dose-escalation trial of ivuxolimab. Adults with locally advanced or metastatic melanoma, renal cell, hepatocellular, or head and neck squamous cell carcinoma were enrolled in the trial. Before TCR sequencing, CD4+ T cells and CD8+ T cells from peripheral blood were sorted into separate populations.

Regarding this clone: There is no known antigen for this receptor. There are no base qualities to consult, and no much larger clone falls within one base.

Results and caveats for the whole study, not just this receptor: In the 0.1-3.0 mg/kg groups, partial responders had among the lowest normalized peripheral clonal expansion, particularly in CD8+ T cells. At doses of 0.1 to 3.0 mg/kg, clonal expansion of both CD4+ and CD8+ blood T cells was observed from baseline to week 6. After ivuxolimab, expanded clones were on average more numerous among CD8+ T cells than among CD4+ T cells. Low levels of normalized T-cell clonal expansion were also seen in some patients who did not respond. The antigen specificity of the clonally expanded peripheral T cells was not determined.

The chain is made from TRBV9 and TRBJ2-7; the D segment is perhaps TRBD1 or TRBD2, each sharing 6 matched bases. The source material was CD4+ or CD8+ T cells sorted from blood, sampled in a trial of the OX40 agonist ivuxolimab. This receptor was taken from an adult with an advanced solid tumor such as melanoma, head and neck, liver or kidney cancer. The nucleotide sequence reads TGTGCCAGCAGCGTAGCTCGGGGGCCCTACGAGCAGTACTTC. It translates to CASSVARGPYEQYF.